This TCR beta chain was retrieved from a study of patients and donors after allogeneic stem cell transplantation. TCRdb re-analysed the RT-PCR reads in MiXCR, keeping a single row per CDR3 protein. The sample shows approximately 210,000 distinct CDR3 sequences, roughly 40% of them seen only once. This clonotype has only a few counts. Germline V gene lookup returns CDR1 SGHAT and CDR2 FQDESV (reference sequence). The CDR3 consists of 12 residues. V was shortened by 5 bases and J by 6 bases, with 10 bases between the two germline ends. This chain connects TRBV11-1 to TRBJ1-2; D unclear. The receptor's source is a human donor who was either an allogeneic HSCT recipient or a stem cell or donor lymphocyte infusion donor (not recorded which). It is not recorded whose cells these are; they may come from a transplant donor. The sequenced sample was blood, either unsorted or a sorted T cell fraction (not recorded which). This chain's CDR3 is CASSRWSDGYTF. CDR3 DNA: TGTGCCAGCAGCCGATGGAGCGATGGCTACACCTTC.